This T cell receptor (beta chain) was captured in a study of control samples from healthy donors and cancer patients. V was trimmed by 2 bases and J by 4 bases, leaving 15 bases between them. This CDR3 has 16 amino acids. Germline CDR1 MNHEY, CDR2 SVGEGT. Libraries were prepared by immunoSEQ multiplex PCR; TCRdb keeps only in-frame clonotypes and omits some of them. Altogether approximately 150,000 clones are present, 80% to 90% being singletons, with the ten largest covering approximately 1.8%. The J gene is TRBJ1-3, the V gene TRBV6-2 or TRBV6-3; TRBD1 is a possible D gene (5 bases). The TCR was taken from a man between 18 and 35 years old in good health. Material: blood. The CDR3 DNA reads TGTGCCAGCAGTTACGGATTGGGGCGCTTGGGAAACACCATATATTTT. Residues: CASSYGLGRLGNTIYF.